The 25 T cell receptor beta chains given below trace back to one sample, sequenced in a study of response to subunit inactivated influenza vaccine. Each CDR3 protein is one row after TCRdb ran MiXCR on the RT-PCR reads. This sample carries under 500,000 distinct CDR3 sequences, approximately 11% of them seen once, and the ten largest clones take about 12%. The material sequenced was PBMCs from blood, taken 40 to 50 days after vaccination. The receptor set was obtained from a man between 45 and 60 years old who received an inactivated influenza vaccine.

The chain couples TRBV20-1 to TRBJ2-1; 8 bases agree with TRBD1. Unmatched junction bases numbered 9, after V lost 0 bases and J lost 8 bases. This CDR3 region has 15 residues. CDR1 and CDR2 from the germline V gene are DFQATT and SNEGSKA (reference sequence). This CDR3 reads CSARDPRQGFHEQFF. The CDR3 DNA reads as TGCAGTGCTAGAGATCCGAGACAGGGGTTCCATGAGCAGTTCTTC.

The table lists this clonotype with many counts. V is TRBV5-1 and J is TRBJ2-2; D is perhaps TRBD1 (5 bases). Deletions cut 5 bases from V and 5 bases from J, with 10 bases between. The CDR3 length is 13 residues. Germline V CDR1 and CDR2: SGHRS, YFSETQ. For the CDR3, the DNA is TGCGCCAGCAGTGAGAGGACAACCGGGGAGCTGTTTTTT. Translated: CASSERTTGELFF. Variable domain in full (rest from reference TRBV5-1 and TRBJ2-2): KAGVTQTPRYLIKTRGQQVTLSCSPISGHRSVSWYQQTPGQGLQFLFEYFSETQRNKGNFPGRFSGRQFSNSRSEMNVSTLELGDSALYLCASSERTTGELFFGEGSRLTVL.

This clonotype has ten or more counts. CDR3 residues: CASSFESSKETQYF. The CDR3 DNA sequence: TGTGCCAGCAGTTTTGAGTCTAGCAAAGAGACCCAGTACTTC. The chain uses TRBV12-3 or TRBV12-4 and TRBJ2-5; possibly TRBD2 for D (5 bases). This CDR3 contains 14 residues. V shed 3 bases and J shed 3 bases, with 11 bases lying between them.

This rearrangement joins TRBV5-5 to TRBJ2-5, with 14 bases identical to TRBD2. Per germline, CDR1 SGHKS and CDR2 YYEKEE (reference sequence). The CDR3 has 18 residues. Trimming cost V 4 bases and J 0 bases; bases outside gene matches: 8. Here the CDR3 DNA reads TGTGCCAGCAGCAAGGGACTAGCGGGAGAACGGTACCAAGAGACCCAGTACTTC. It translates to CASSKGLAGERYQETQYF.

This clonotype was found many times. V usage is TRBV7-3 and J usage is TRBJ2-1, with D possibly being TRBD2 (5 bases). The V gene's germline CDR1 is SGHTA and CDR2 FQGTGA. Trimming removed 5 bases from V and 7 bases from J, with 18 bases in between. This CDR3 contains 15 residues. The DNA for the CDR3 is TGTGCCAGCAGCCCTGGACTTCCCTCGGGTAATGAGCAGTTCTTC. It yields the protein CASSPGLPSGNEQFF.

This clonotype was recorded many times. This chain links TRBV7-6 with TRBJ1-1; possibly TRBD1 for D (5 bases). The CDR3 runs to 16 residues. The germline V and J ends were trimmed by 7 bases and 0 bases, with 18 bases remaining between them. The germline CDR1 and CDR2 sequences are SGHVS and FNYEAQ. The CDR3 coding sequence is TGTGCCAGCATCCCATCAGGTGGGACGATGAACACTGAAGCTTTCTTT. Protein sequence: CASIPSGGTMNTEAFF.

This clonotype was counted a few times. This chain uses TRBV29-1 with TRBJ2-2; D is uncertain. Trimming removed 4 bases at V and 2 bases at J, with 8 bases between. The CDR3 runs to 13 residues. Germline V gene lookup returns CDR1 SQVTM and CDR2 ANQGSEA. This CDR3 is CSVVYGNTGELFF. The CDR3 bases are TGCAGCGTTGTCTACGGAAACACCGGGGAGCTGTTTTTT.

This clonotype was seen ten or more times. The rearrangement uses TRBV5-5 and TRBJ2-5; no firm D call. From germline, CDR1 is SGHKS and CDR2 YYEKEE (reference sequence). This CDR3 spans 13 amino acids. V dropped 1 base and J dropped 5 bases, with 9 bases sitting between them. CDR3 region: CASSLLGVETQYF. In nucleotides, the CDR3 is TGTGCCAGCAGCTTGTTGGGCGTGGAGACCCAGTACTTC.

The J gene is TRBJ2-1, the V gene TRBV20-1, with 7 bases aligning to TRBD1. Germline CDR1 DFQATT, CDR2 SNEGSKA (reference sequence). V dropped 5 bases and J dropped 0; count of bases not matched to a gene: 7. There are 15 residues in the CDR3. CDR3 sequence reads: CSAGPTGLSYNEQFF. In DNA form, the CDR3 reads TGCAGTGCTGGACCGACAGGGCTCTCCTACAATGAGCAGTTCTTC.

The V and J genes are TRBV7-2 and TRBJ2-3; D is possibly TRBD2 (5 bases). The CDR3 spans 15 residues. Germline CDR1 and CDR2: SGHTA and FQGNSA. The V end lost 5 bases, the J end lost 5 bases, and 17 bases lay between the germline ends. The chain's CDR3 is CASSDFGESGDTQYF. The CDR3 DNA reads TGTGCCAGCAGCGATTTTGGGGAGTCGGGAGATACGCAGTATTTT.

This clonotype was counted ten times or more. The chain couples TRBV5-1 to TRBJ2-1; 8 positions match TRBD1. This CDR3 comprises 14 residues. V was clipped by 4 bases and J by 7 bases; unmatched bases: 7. The V gene's germline CDR1 is SGHRS and CDR2 YFSETQ. The CDR3 nucleotides are TGCGCCAGCAGCCGTGAGACAGGGGCTAATGAGCAGTTCTTC. Amino acid sequence: CASSRETGANEQFF.

This clonotype was detected ten times or more. This chain joins TRBV12-3 or TRBV12-4 and TRBJ2-7; no definite D call. V lost 6 bases to trimming and J lost 3 bases, with 6 bases between them. The CDR3 is 11 amino acids. The CDR3 nucleotides read TGTGCCAGCAGCTTATACTACGAGCAGTACTTC. Translated, it gives CASSLYYEQYF.

The chain couples TRBV29-1 to TRBJ2-7; TRBD1 or TRBD2 may be the D gene (5 bases each). This CDR3 has 13 residues. The V end was cut by 6 bases, the J end by 0 bases, with 12 bases between. Germline CDR1 SQVTM, CDR2 ANQGSEA. CDR3 region: CSVRDDSSYEQYF. DNA for the CDR3: TGCAGCGTCCGGGACGACAGCTCCTACGAGCAGTACTTC.

The sample holds many counts of this clonotype. Germline and junction disagree at one end, which may indicate a read error. The chain has TRBV5-1 and TRBJ2-1; no definite D call. The CDR3 has 15 amino acids. Germline V gene data show CDR1 as SGHRS and CDR2 as YFSETQ. In DNA form, the CDR3 reads TGTGCCAGCAGTTTAGTTGGCGGCTCCTACAATGAGCAGTTCTTC. Its protein product is CASSLVGGSYNEQFF.

This clonotype was picked up many times. The chain links TRBV6-6 to TRBJ1-2; tentatively, D is TRBD1 (5 bases). Trimming took 6 bases from V and 7 from J, leaving 9 bases between them. The CDR3 has 11 residues. Germline lookup yields CDR1 MNHNY and CDR2 SVGAGI (reference sequence). CDR3 in DNA: TGTGCCAGCAGCAGGGAGGGTGGCTACACCTTC. Translation gives CASSREGGYTF.

The chain links TRBV10-3 to TRBJ2-3; TRBD2 agrees at 8 bases. CDR1 ENHRY and CDR2 SYGVKD come from the germline V gene. With 4 bases clipped from V and 0 bases from J, the junction kept 3 bases outside the gene matches. The CDR3 contains 15 residues. The CDR3 DNA reads TGTGCCATCAGTGGAATAGCGGGAAGCACAGATACGCAGTATTTT. Its protein product is CAISGIAGSTDTQYF.

In this sample, this clonotype turned up many times. The J gene is TRBJ2-1, the V gene TRBV20-1, with TRBD2 matching over 12 bases. Germline-derived CDR1 and CDR2 are DFQATT and SNEGSKA (reference sequence). V gave up 0 bases and J gave up 0 bases; unmatched junction bases: 9. The CDR3 runs to 19 residues. The DNA of the CDR3 is TGCAGTGCTAGAGACACGACTAGCGGGGGCCCTAGCTCCTACAATGAGCAGTTCTTC. Translating it yields CSARDTTSGGPSSYNEQFF.

The rearrangement uses TRBV6-1 and TRBJ2-7; no firm D call. The CDR3 loop spans 13 amino acids. Germline CDR1 and CDR2: MNHNS and SASEGT. V was clipped by 7 bases and J by 4 bases, with 14 bases between them. The CDR3 protein is CASTQFGGYEQYF. The CDR3, as DNA: TGTGCCAGCACTCAATTCGGCGGATACGAGCAGTACTTC.

This clonotype showed up just a few times. One end of the junction fails to match germline, which may point to a read error. This rearrangement joins TRBV20-1 to TRBJ2-3; D might be TRBD2 (6 bases). The CDR3 is made up of 14 amino acids. Germline-derived CDR1 and CDR2 are DFQATT and SNEGSKA (reference sequence). In DNA form, the CDR3 reads TGCAGTGCAAGAGCGACGGGAGCAGGGGATACGCAGTATTTT. This codes for CSARATGAGDTQYF.

Ten or more counts support this clonotype. The chain joins TRBV12-3 or TRBV12-4 to TRBJ1-5; perhaps TRBD1 as D (5 bases). V was pared by 4 bases and J by 3 bases, with 13 bases between. CDR3 size: 15 residues. The CDR3 loop is CASSSAGGTNQPQHF. As DNA, the CDR3 is TGTGCCAGCAGTTCCGCTGGGGGGACCAATCAGCCCCAGCATTTT.

This clonotype was seen more than once but under ten times. The genes are TRBV12-5 and TRBJ2-2, with TRBD1 matching over 9 bases. V gave up 5 bases and J gave up 3 bases; unmatched junction bases: 4. The CDR3 loop spans 15 amino acids. CDR1 is LGHNT and CDR2 is FRNRAP in the germline V gene. CDR3 DNA sequence: TGTGCTAGTGGTCTGGGACAGGGAGACACCGGGGAGCTGTTTTTT. The encoded protein is CASGLGQGDTGELFF.

This clonotype was found a few times. The chain employs TRBV12-3 or TRBV12-4 and TRBJ2-1; D is unresolved. The V gene lost 6 bases and the J gene lost 10 bases, with 10 bases spanning the gap. The CDR3 is 11 residues long. This chain's CDR3 is CASRSATEQFF. In DNA form, the CDR3 reads TGTGCCAGCAGGTCGGCCACCGAGCAGTTCTTC.

This clonotype was seen a few times. The chain couples TRBV7-8 to TRBJ2-7; the match to TRBD2 covers 9 bases. Trimming removed 5 bases from V and 6 bases from J; junction bases left unmatched: 8. This CDR3 comprises 14 residues. Germline V gives CDR1 SGHVS, CDR2 FQNEAQ. This CDR3 is CASSLSGRNFEQYF. CDR3 nucleotide sequence: TGTGCCAGCAGCCTTAGCGGGAGAAATTTCGAGCAGTACTTC. The full variable domain, its missing parts supplied by reference TRBV7-8 and TRBJ2-7, is GAGVSQSPRYKVAKRGQDVALRCDPISGHVSLFWYQQALGQGPEFLTYFQNEAQLDKSGLPSDRFFAERPEGSVSTLKIQRTQQEDSAVYLCASSLSGRNFEQYFGPGTRLTVT.

This chain links TRBV11-2 with TRBJ2-1, with TRBD1 as a possible D gene (5 bases). Between the trimmed V and J ends, which lost 4 bases and 7 bases, there was a span of 14 bases. The CDR3 is 14 residues long. The germline CDR1 and CDR2 sequences are SGHAT and FQNNGV. The CDR3 DNA follows: TGTGCCAGCAGCTGGGGAAATAGACAGAATGAGCAGTTCTTC. Translated: CASSWGNRQNEQFF.

In its sample, this clonotype was seen a few times. This rearrangement joins TRBV5-1 to TRBJ1-2; the match to TRBD1 covers 7 bases. Per the germline V gene, CDR1 is SGHRS and CDR2 is YFSETQ. This CDR3 has 14 residues. V shed 3 bases, J shed 4 bases, and the junction held 6 bases outside the gene matches. CDR3 DNA: TGCGCCAGCAGCTCTACAGGGGACAGCTATGGCTACACCTTC. Translation: CASSSTGDSYGYTF.